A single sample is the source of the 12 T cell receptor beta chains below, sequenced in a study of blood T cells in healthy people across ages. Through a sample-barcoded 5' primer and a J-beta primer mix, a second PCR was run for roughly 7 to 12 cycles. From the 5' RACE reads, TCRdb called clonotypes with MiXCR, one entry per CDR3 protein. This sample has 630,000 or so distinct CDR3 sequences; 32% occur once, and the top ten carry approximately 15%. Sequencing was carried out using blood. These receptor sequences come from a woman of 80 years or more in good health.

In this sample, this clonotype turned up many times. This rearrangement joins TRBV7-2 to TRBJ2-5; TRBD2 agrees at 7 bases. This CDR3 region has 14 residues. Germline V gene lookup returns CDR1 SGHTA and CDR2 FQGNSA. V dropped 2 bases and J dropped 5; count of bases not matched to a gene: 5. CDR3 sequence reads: CASSLPGGRETQYF. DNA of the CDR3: TGTGCCAGCAGCTTACCGGGAGGACGGGAGACCCAGTACTTC.

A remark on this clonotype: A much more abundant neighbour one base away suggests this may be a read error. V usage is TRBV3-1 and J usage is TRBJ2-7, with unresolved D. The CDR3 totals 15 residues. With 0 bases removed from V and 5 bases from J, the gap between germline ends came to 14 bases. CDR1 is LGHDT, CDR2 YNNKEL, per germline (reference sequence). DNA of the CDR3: TGTGCCAGCAGCCAAGACGCACAGTTCTGCAACGAGCAGTACTTC. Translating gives CASSQDAQFCNEQYF.

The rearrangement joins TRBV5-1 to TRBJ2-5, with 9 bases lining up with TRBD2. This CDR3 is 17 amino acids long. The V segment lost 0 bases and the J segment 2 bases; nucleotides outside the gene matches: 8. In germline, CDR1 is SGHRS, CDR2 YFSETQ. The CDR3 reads CASSLAGSGRPQETQYF. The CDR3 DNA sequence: TGCGCCAGCAGCTTGGCCGGGAGCGGGAGGCCTCAAGAGACCCAGTACTTC.

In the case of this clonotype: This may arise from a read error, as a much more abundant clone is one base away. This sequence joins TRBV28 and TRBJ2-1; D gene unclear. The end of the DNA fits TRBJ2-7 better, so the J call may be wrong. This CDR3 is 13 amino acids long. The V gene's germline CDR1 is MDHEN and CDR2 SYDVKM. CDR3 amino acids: CASSLLGLNEQYF. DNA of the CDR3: TGTGCCAGCAGTTTGTTAGGGCTCAATGAGCAGTACTTC.

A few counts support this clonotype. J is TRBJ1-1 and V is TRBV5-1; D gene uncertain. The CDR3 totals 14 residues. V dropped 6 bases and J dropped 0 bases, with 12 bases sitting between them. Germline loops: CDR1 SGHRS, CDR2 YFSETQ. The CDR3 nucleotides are TGCGCCAGCACCATTCCCGGGGTGAACACTGAAGCTTTCTTT. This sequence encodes CASTIPGVNTEAFF.

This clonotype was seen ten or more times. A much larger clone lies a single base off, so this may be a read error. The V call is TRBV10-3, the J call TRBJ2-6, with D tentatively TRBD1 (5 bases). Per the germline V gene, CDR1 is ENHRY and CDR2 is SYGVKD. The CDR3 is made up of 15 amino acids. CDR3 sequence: CAISGQSSGANVRTF. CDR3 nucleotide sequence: TGTGCCATCAGTGGCCAATCCTCTGGGGCCAACGTCCGGACTTTC.

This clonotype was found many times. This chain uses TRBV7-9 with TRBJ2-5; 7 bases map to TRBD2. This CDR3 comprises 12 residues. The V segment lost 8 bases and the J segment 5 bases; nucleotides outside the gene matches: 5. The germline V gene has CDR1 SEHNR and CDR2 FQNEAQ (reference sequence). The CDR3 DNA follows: TGTGCCAGCGCTGACGGGAGGGAGACCCAGTACTTC. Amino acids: CASADGRETQYF.

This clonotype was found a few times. Here the CDR3 reads CASSPRGTSGGASSYEQYF. In DNA form, the CDR3 reads TGTGCCAGCAGCCCACGAGGCACTAGCGGGGGGGCTAGCTCCTACGAGCAGTACTTC. The chain combines TRBV21-1 with TRBJ2-7; TRBD2, the table's D call, lacks a check against the DNA. TRBV21-1 is flagged as a pseudogene. The CDR3 has 19 residues.

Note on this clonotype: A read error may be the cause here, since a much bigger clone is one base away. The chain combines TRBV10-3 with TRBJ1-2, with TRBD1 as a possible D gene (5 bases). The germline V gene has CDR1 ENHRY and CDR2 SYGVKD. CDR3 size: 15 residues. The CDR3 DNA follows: TGTGCCATCAGTGAATCTGGGCCCGGGGCCTATGGCTGCACCTTC. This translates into CAISESGPGAYGCTF.

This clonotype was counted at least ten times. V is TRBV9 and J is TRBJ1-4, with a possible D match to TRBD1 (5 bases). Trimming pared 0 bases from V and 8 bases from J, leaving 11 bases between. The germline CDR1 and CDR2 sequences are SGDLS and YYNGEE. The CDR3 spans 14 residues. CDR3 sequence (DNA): TGTGCCAGCAGCGTAGACCCCAAGGGGGAAAAACTGTTTTTT. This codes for CASSVDPKGEKLFF.

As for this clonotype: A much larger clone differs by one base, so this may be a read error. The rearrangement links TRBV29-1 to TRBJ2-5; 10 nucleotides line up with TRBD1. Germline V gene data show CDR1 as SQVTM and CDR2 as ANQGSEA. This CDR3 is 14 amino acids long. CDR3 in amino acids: CGVPGQGIMETQYF. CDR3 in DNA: TGCGGCGTCCCGGGACAGGGGATAATGGAGACCCAGTACTTC.

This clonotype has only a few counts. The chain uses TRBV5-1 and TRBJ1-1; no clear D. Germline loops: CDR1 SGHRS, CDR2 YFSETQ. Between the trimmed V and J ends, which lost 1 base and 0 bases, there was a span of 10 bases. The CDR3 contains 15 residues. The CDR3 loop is CASSLSLSVNTEAFF. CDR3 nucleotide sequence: TGCGCCAGCAGCTTGTCATTATCGGTGAACACTGAAGCTTTCTTT.